The 27 T cell receptor beta chains reported below all come from one sample, sequenced in a study of blood T cell repertoires in COVID-19. This table comes from immunoSEQ multiplex PCR, and its TCRdb copy is limited to in-frame clones, with some not included. The sample lists 390,000 or so clones, over 75% seen once, with roughly a tenth in the top ten. Sequencing input: peripheral blood. The receptors were gathered from a woman aged 30 to 39 with COVID-19, enrolled during active disease.

This clone appeared a single time. The gene calls are TRBV5-6 and TRBJ2-3, with D maybe TRBD1 (6 bases). V dropped 3 bases and J dropped 2 bases, with 10 bases sitting between them. This CDR3 comprises 14 residues. CDR1 SGHDT and CDR2 YYEEEE come from the germline V gene. In nucleotides, the CDR3 is TGTGCCAGCAGCTCAACAGGGTCCACAGATACGCAGTATTTT. This translates into CASSSTGSTDTQYF. The entire variable domain, with the rest obtained from reference TRBV5-6 and TRBJ2-3, is as follows: DAGVTQSPTHLIKTRGQQVTLRCSPKSGHDTVSWYQQALGQGPQFIFQYYEEEERQRGNFPDRFSGHQFPNYSSELNVNALLLGDSALYLCASSSTGSTDTQYFGPGTRLTVL.

The gene calls are TRBV7-9 and TRBJ1-4, with 8 bases fitting TRBD1. The CDR3 runs 16 residues. Germline CDR1 and CDR2: SEHNR and FQNEAQ (reference sequence). V lost 1 base to trimming and J lost 4 bases; unmatched junction nucleotides: 5. CDR3 DNA sequence: TGTGCCAGCAGCTTAGACCAGGGACAGGATAATGAAAAACTGTTTTTT. The encoded protein is CASSLDQGQDNEKLFF.

This chain uses TRBV5-4 with TRBJ2-5; 13 bases fit TRBD2. Trimming cost V 4 bases and J 2 bases; bases outside gene matches: 2. The length of the CDR3 is 15 residues. Germline V gene data show CDR1 as SGHNT and CDR2 as YYREEE (reference sequence). The CDR3 DNA reads TGTGCCAGCAGCCAGACTAGCGGGAGGCAAGAGACCCAGTACTTC. Translation: CASSQTSGRQETQYF.

The CDR3 nucleotides are TGTGCCACCAGCAGAGATTCGAGGAGACAGGGGGGGACCGGGGAGCTGTTTTTT. Amino acids: CATSRDSRRQGGTGELFF. This chain joins TRBV15 and TRBJ2-2; the match to TRBD1 covers 9 bases. Germline V lookup: CDR1 LNHNV, CDR2 YYDKDF (reference sequence). V gave up 0 bases and J gave up 5 bases; unmatched junction bases: 10. The CDR3 runs to 18 residues. Drawing the rest from reference TRBV15 and TRBJ2-2, the complete variable domain is DAMVIQNPRYQVTQFGKPVTLSCSQTLNHNVMYWYQQKSSQAPKLLFHYYDKDFNNEADTPDNFQSRRPNTSFCFLDIRSPGLGDTAMYLCATSRDSRRQGGTGELFFGEGSRLTVL.

The gene calls are TRBV4-3 and TRBJ2-7; tentatively, D is TRBD2 (6 bases). This CDR3 comprises 14 residues. V was pared by 2 bases and J by 3 bases, with 11 bases between. Germline CDR1 reads LGHNA; CDR2 reads YSLEER. The CDR3 DNA is TGCGCCAGCAGCCAACTGGGGGGTGGCTACGAGCAGTACTTC. Amino acid sequence: CASSQLGGGYEQYF.

The CDR3, as DNA: TGTGCCAGCAGCTTAGGTATCGGGCAGGGGGCGTCCGAGCAGTACTTC. Translated: CASSLGIGQGASEQYF. This chain joins TRBV11-1 and TRBJ2-7; TRBD1 agrees at 8 bases. The ends lost 1 base at V and 6 bases at J; junction bases unmatched: 11. The CDR3 has 16 amino acids. The germline CDR1 and CDR2 sequences are SGHAT and FQDESV (reference sequence).

This sequence joins TRBV10-2 and TRBJ2-2; a weak D match, TRBD2 (6 bases). This CDR3 is built from 16 residues. Trimming stripped 5 bases from V and 0 bases from J, with 13 bases between. Germline values: CDR1 WSHSY, CDR2 SAAADI. CDR3 sequence: CASSSPTGANTGELFF. The CDR3 DNA reads as TGCGCCAGCAGTAGCCCGACGGGAGCGAACACCGGGGAGCTGTTTTTT.

The chain has TRBV6-5 and TRBJ1-4; no clear D. This CDR3 contains 12 residues. Germline V gene data show CDR1 as MNHEY and CDR2 as SVGAGI. V lost 6 bases to trimming and J lost 8 bases, with 10 bases between them. CDR3 bases: TGTGCCAGCAGCGCAGCGTACGAAAAACTGTTTTTT. Amino acid sequence: CASSAAYEKLFF.

The rearrangement joins TRBV9 to TRBJ2-3, with TRBD2 matching over 14 bases. Trimming removed 4 bases from V and 3 bases from J; junction bases left unmatched: 4. The CDR3 length is 16 residues. CDR1 is SGDLS, CDR2 YYNGEE, per germline. CDR3 sequence (DNA): TGTGCCAGCAGCCCCGGGACTAGCGGGAGAACAGATACGCAGTATTTT. It specifies CASSPGTSGRTDTQYF.

The V gene is TRBV5-4, the J gene TRBJ2-3; 10 bases align to TRBD1. CDR1 is SGHNT, CDR2 YYREEE, per germline (reference sequence). The CDR3 contains 16 residues. The junction had 8 bases not matched to a gene; V was cut back by 4 bases and J by 3 bases. The DNA for the CDR3 is TGTGCCAGCAGCGCCCAGACAGGGGGCGCAACAGATACGCAGTATTTT. This codes for CASSAQTGGATDTQYF.

The J gene is TRBJ2-3, the V gene TRBV28; 8 bases match TRBD2. Looked up from germline, CDR1 is MDHEN and CDR2 is SYDVKM. V dropped 7 bases and J dropped 1; count of bases not matched to a gene: 13. This CDR3 contains 17 residues. The CDR3 nucleotides read TGTGCCAGCACCCCCCCGAGCGGGACTAGTGGCACAGATACGCAGTATTTT. Amino acid sequence: CASTPPSGTSGTDTQYF. The variable domain in full, with the rest retrieved from reference TRBV28 and TRBJ2-3, is DVKVTQSSRYLVKRTGEKVFLECVQDMDHENMFWYRQDPGLGLRLIYFSYDVKMKEKGDIPEGYSVSREKKERFSLILESASTNQTSMYLCASTPPSGTSGTDTQYFGPGTRLTVL.

The CDR3 sequence: CASSQVGTARGYEQYF. The CDR3 DNA is TGTGCCAGCAGCCAAGTGGGGACTGCTCGTGGGTACGAGCAGTACTTC. The rearrangement links TRBV3-1 (or the pseudogene TRBV3-2) to TRBJ2-7; tentatively, D is TRBD2 (6 bases). V lost 1 base and J 4 bases, leaving 17 bases between the germline ends. The CDR3 has 16 residues. CDR1 and CDR2 (germline): LGHDT, YNNKEL (reference sequence).

The chain combines TRBV16 with TRBJ1-1; a weak D match, TRBD1 (5 bases). The CDR3 runs to 15 residues. CDR1 and CDR2 from the germline V gene are KGHSY and FQNENV. Trimming removed 3 bases at V and 0 bases at J, with 11 bases between. The CDR3 here is CASSHRQSMNTEAFF. The CDR3 DNA reads as TGTGCCAGCAGCCACAGACAGAGTATGAACACTGAAGCTTTCTTT.

The V gene is TRBV10-1, the J gene TRBJ2-7; no firm D call. Between the trimmed V and J ends, which lost 7 bases and 3 bases, there was a span of 19 bases. CDR3 length equals 15 residues. CDR1 and CDR2 from the germline V gene are WNHNN and SYGVQD (reference sequence). The CDR3 sequence is CASNQTRPEIYEQYF. The DNA for the CDR3 is TGCGCCAGCAACCAGACAAGACCCGAAATCTACGAGCAGTACTTC.

This chain links TRBV28 with TRBJ1-6; 10 bases fit TRBD1. Germline V gives CDR1 MDHEN, CDR2 SYDVKM. The CDR3 is 17 residues long. V gave up 2 bases and J gave up 6 bases; unmatched junction bases: 7. This chain's CDR3 is CASSLPHGQGGNSPLHF. DNA for the CDR3: TGTGCCAGCAGTTTACCTCACGGACAGGGGGGTAATTCACCCCTCCACTTT.

The chain carries TRBV21-1 and TRBJ2-7; the table's D gene call, TRBD2, was not cross checked with the DNA. TRBV21-1 counts as a pseudogene. This CDR3 contains 17 residues. The CDR3 loop reads CASSKHTGTSRYYEQYF. The CDR3, as DNA: TGTGCCAGCAGCAAGCACACCGGGACTAGCCGTTACTACGAGCAGTACTTC.

The chain carries TRBV7-2 and TRBJ1-4; the D is unclear. Germline CDR1 is SGHTA and CDR2 is FQGNSA. This CDR3 is 13 amino acids long. V lost 5 bases, J lost 0 bases, and 4 bases lay in between. The CDR3 DNA is TGTGCCAGCAGCCCTTCAACTAATGAAAAACTGTTTTTT. It is translated as CASSPSTNEKLFF.

V usage is TRBV11-2 and J usage is TRBJ1-2; TRBD1 matches 10 bases. Trimming took 5 bases from V and 6 from J; bases not matched to a gene: 9. From germline, CDR1 is SGHAT and CDR2 FQNNGV. This CDR3 comprises 15 residues. The CDR3 sequence is CASSLTGTGADGYTF. The DNA of the CDR3 is TGTGCCAGCAGCCTCACCGGGACAGGGGCGGATGGCTACACCTTC.

The V and J genes are TRBV2 and TRBJ2-1; 9 bases fit TRBD2. The germline gives CDR1 SNHLY, CDR2 FYNNEI. The trim removed 3 bases at V and 6 bases at J, leaving 3 bases unmatched. The CDR3 runs to 14 residues. This chain's CDR3 is CASSDRGRANEQFF. The CDR3 bases are TGTGCCAGCAGTGATCGCGGGAGGGCCAATGAGCAGTTCTTC.

J is TRBJ1-5 and V is TRBV28; 7 bases are shared with TRBD1. The CDR3 spans 14 residues. Germline lookup yields CDR1 MDHEN and CDR2 SYDVKM. The V gene end was trimmed by 2 bases and the J gene end by 7 bases; junction bases not matched to a gene: 5. DNA of the CDR3: TGTGCCAGCAGTTTACCCAGGGGGTGGCAGCCCCAGCATTTT. Protein: CASSLPRGWQPQHF.

This sequence joins TRBV29-1 and TRBJ2-7, with 10 positions matching TRBD2. Germline V gene data show CDR1 as SQVTM and CDR2 as ANQGSEA. CDR3 length: 15 residues. V shed 8 bases and J 2 bases; nucleotides not matched to a gene: 12. CDR3 residues: CSTRGSGRAPYEQYF. The CDR3 nucleotides read TGCAGCACCAGGGGAAGCGGGAGGGCCCCCTACGAGCAGTACTTC.

This chain uses TRBV7-2 with TRBJ2-2; D may be TRBD2 (5 bases). With 2 bases removed from V and 2 bases from J, the gap between germline ends came to 15 bases. This CDR3 is 17 amino acids long. Germline loops: CDR1 SGHTA, CDR2 FQGNSA. The chain's CDR3 is CASSLTSLDLNTGELFF. The DNA of the CDR3 is TGTGCCAGCAGCTTAACATCCCTGGACTTAAACACCGGGGAGCTGTTTTTT.

This rearrangement joins TRBV24-1 to TRBJ1-2; no clear D gene. Between the trimmed V and J ends, which lost 3 bases and 8 bases, there was a span of 12 bases. This CDR3 comprises 13 residues. Germline V lookup: CDR1 KGHDR, CDR2 SFDVKD. This CDR3 reads CATSDPDLTGYTF. CDR3 DNA: TGTGCCACCAGTGATCCCGATTTGACAGGCTACACCTTC.

The chain is built from TRBV6-5 and TRBJ1-5; possible D gene TRBD1, 6 bases. CDR1 and CDR2 (germline): MNHEY, SVGAGI. The length of the CDR3 is 14 residues. Trimming took 5 bases from V and 5 from J, leaving 13 bases between them. The DNA of the CDR3 is TGTGCCAGCAGTCAGTGGGGGCCGGATCAGCCCCAGCATTTT. It translates to CASSQWGPDQPQHF.

The chain has TRBV28 and TRBJ1-4; perhaps TRBD1 as D (5 bases). The CDR3 sequence is 15 residues long. V lost 4 bases, J lost 7 bases, and 16 bases lay in between. The germline CDR1 and CDR2 sequences are MDHEN and SYDVKM. The CDR3 nucleotides read TGTGCCAGCAGTTCGGGGGGTGAAGGCGGTGAAAAACTGTTTTTT. Protein product: CASSSGGEGGEKLFF. Full variable domain (missing parts from reference TRBV28 and TRBJ1-4): DVKVTQSSRYLVKRTGEKVFLECVQDMDHENMFWYRQDPGLGLRLIYFSYDVKMKEKGDIPEGYSVSREKKERFSLILESASTNQTSMYLCASSSGGEGGEKLFFGSGTQLSVL.

V is TRBV27 and J is TRBJ1-1, with a possible D match to TRBD1 (5 bases). This CDR3 has 12 amino acids. V was shortened by 11 bases and J by 3 bases, with 13 bases between the two germline ends. The germline CDR1 and CDR2 sequences are MNHEY and SMNVEV (reference sequence). This chain's CDR3 is CASAGGDTEAFF. DNA for the CDR3: TGTGCCTCCGCCGGGGGGGACACTGAAGCTTTCTTT.

V is TRBV4-2 and J is TRBJ1-5; 11 bases line up with TRBD1. CDR1 and CDR2 from the germline V gene are LGHNA and YNFKEQ. This CDR3 region has 16 residues. Trimming took 5 bases from V and 6 from J; bases not matched to a gene: 9. CDR3 bases: TGTGCCAGCAGCTTGGAGGACAGGGGGCGAAGTCAGCCCCAGCATTTT. Residues: CASSLEDRGRSQPQHF.